This T cell receptor (beta chain) was recovered during a study of T cells after yellow fever vaccination. In the study overall: Separation of EM, EMRA, CM and Tscm memory subsets by sorting relied on CD3, CD45RA, CCR7 and CD95. Findings and limits, study-wide: A limited proportion of clonotypes was detected within both the CD4 and CD8 compartments. Clones from primary vaccination mostly reappeared after the booster (around 96% CD4, 88% CD8).

Conversion of TCR transcripts into cDNA relied on 5'RACE template switching, which added a universal primer site and UMIs. TCRdb processed the 5' RACE reads anew with MiXCR; each CDR3 protein has one entry. The sample records approximately 58,000 distinct CDR3 sequences, 5.7% being singletons. This clonotype came up many times. The source of this sequence is a man aged 18 to 29 who received the YFV17D yellow fever vaccine. The source material was PBMCs, either bulk or a sorted T-cell subset (CD4+, CD8+, memory, or dextramer-sorted; not recorded which), sampled on the day of the yellow fever booster vaccination.

The CDR3 DNA is TGTGCCAGCAGCCAACGGGGGGAGGTTTTGTCTTTCTTT. Translated, it gives CASSQRGEVLSFF. The V gene is TRBV7-2, the J gene TRBJ1-1, with D tentatively TRBD1 (5 bases). Germline CDR1 and CDR2: SGHTA and FQGNSA. There are 13 residues in the CDR3. The V gene lost 5 bases and the J gene lost 12 bases, with 19 bases spanning the gap.